The entry below gives a single TCR beta chain sequence along with its context. The CDR3 has 15 residues. The germline V gene encodes CDR1 MDHEN and CDR2 SYDVKM. The V end lost 3 bases, the J end lost 4 bases, and 13 bases lay between the germline ends. These data come from a study of blood T cell repertoires in COVID-19. Study overall: Nucleic acid was either cDNA or gDNA, and it came from T cells, B-cell-depleted T cells, or PBMCs.

Method: immunoSEQ multiplex PCR; TCRdb's copy keeps in-frame clones and lacks some. The data hold about 26,000 clones, with about 90% observed a single time. Sequencing input: peripheral blood. This receptor was obtained from a human donor in a cohort sampled during active COVID-19. The V call is TRBV28, the J call TRBJ2-1, with D possibly being TRBD2 (7 bases). In nucleotides, the CDR3 is TGTGCCAGCAGTTTTTCGGGGGGCACGTACAATGAGCAGTTCTTC. Residues: CASSFSGGTYNEQFF.